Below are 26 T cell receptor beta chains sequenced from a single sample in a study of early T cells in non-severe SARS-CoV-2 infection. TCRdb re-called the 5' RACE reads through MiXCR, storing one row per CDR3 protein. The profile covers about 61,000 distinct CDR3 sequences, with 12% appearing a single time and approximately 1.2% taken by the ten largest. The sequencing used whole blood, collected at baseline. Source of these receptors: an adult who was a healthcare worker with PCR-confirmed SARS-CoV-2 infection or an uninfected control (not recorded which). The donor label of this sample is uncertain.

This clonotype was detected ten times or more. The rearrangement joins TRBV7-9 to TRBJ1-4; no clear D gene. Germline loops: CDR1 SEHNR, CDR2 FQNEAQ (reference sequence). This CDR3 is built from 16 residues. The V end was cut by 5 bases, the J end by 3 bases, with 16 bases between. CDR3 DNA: TGTGCCAGCAGCATCAGGAACATACCTTCTAATGAAAAACTGTTTTTT. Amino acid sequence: CASSIRNIPSNEKLFF.

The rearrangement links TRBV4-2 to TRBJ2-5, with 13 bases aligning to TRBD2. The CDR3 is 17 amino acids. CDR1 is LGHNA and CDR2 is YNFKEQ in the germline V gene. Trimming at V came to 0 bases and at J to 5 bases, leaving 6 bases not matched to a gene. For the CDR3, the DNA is TGTGCCAGCAGCCAAGATATTGGGACTAGCGGGGTTGAGACCCAGTACTTC. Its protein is CASSQDIGTSGVETQYF.

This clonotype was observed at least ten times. CDR3 in DNA: TGTGCCAGCAAGCCAGCGGGGACAATTAGCTCCTACGAGCAGTACGTC. Translated: CASKPAGTISSYEQYV. This chain uses TRBV6-2 or TRBV6-3 with TRBJ2-7, with a tentative D call TRBD2 (7 bases). The V gene's germline CDR1 is MNHEY and CDR2 SVGEGT. This CDR3 has 16 residues. Trimming cost V 7 bases and J 0 bases, with 19 bases left between them.

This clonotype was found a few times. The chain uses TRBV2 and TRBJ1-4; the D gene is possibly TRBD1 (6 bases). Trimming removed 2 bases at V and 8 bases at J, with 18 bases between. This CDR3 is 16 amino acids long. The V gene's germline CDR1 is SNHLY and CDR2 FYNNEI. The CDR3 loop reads CASSELNPGEWEKLFF. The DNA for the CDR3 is TGTGCCAGCAGTGAATTAAATCCAGGGGAATGGGAAAAACTGTTTTTT. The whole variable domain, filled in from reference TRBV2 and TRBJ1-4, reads EPEVTQTPSHQVTQMGQEVILRCVPISNHLYFYWYRQILGQKVEFLVSFYNNEISEKSEIFDDQFSVERPDGSNFTLKIRSTKLEDSAMYFCASSELNPGEWEKLFFGSGTQLSVL.

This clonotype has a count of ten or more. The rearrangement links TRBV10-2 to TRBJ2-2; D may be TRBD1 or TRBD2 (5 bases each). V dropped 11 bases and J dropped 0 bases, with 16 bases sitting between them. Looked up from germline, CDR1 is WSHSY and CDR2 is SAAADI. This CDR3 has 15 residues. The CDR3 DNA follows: TGCGCCGGGAAGCCGGGACGATCGAACACCGGGGAGCTGTTTTTT. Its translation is CAGKPGRSNTGELFF.

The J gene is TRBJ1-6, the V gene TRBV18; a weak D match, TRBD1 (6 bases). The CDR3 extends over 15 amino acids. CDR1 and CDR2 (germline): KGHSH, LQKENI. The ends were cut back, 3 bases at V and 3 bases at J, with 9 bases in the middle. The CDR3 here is CASSPGGGYNSPLHF. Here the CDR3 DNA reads TGTGCCAGCTCACCTGGGGGCGGCTATAATTCACCCCTCCACTTT. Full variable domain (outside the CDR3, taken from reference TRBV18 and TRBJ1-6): NAGVMQNPRHLVRRRGQEARLRCSPMKGHSHVYWYRQLPEEGLKFMVYLQKENIIDESGMPKERFSAEFPKEGPSILRIQQVVRGDSAAYFCASSPGGGYNSPLHFGNGTRLTVT.

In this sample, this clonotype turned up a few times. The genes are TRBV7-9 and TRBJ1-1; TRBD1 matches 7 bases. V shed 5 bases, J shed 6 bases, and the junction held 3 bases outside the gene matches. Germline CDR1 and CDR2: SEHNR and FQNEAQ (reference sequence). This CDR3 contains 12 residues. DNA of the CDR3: TGTGCCAGCAGCGACAGGGACGCTGAAGCTTTCTTT. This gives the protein CASSDRDAEAFF.

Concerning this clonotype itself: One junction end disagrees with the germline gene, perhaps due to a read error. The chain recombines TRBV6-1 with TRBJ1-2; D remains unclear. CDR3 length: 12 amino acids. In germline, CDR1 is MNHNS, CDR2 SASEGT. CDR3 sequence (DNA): TGTGCCAGCAGGGAATTAAACTATGACTACACCTTC. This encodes CASRELNYDYTF.

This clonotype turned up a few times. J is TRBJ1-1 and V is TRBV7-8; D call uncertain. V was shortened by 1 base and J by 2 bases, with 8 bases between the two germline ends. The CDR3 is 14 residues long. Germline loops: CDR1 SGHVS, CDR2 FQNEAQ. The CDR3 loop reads CASSLVQSNTEAFF. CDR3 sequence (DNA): TGTGCCAGCAGCTTAGTTCAGAGTAACACTGAAGCTTTCTTT.

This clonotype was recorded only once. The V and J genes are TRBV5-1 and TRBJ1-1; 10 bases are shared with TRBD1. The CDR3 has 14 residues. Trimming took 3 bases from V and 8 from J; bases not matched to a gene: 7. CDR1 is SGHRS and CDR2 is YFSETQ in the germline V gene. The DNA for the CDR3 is TGCGCCAGCAGCTCAGACCCGGGACAGGGGGAAGCTTTCTTT. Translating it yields CASSSDPGQGEAFF.

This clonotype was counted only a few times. DNA of the CDR3: TGCGCCAGCAGCTTGGCCGCCGGGCAGAGCTACGAGCAGTACGTC. It encodes CASSLAAGQSYEQYV. This chain links TRBV5-1 with TRBJ2-7; D unclear. The CDR3 runs 15 residues. The V gene's germline CDR1 is SGHRS and CDR2 YFSETQ. V lost 0 bases and J 3 bases, leaving 13 bases between the germline ends.

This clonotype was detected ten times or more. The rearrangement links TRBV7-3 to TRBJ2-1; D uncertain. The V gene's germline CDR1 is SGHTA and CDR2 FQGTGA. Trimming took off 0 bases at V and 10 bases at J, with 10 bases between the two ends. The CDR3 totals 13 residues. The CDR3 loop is CASSLTSQREQFF. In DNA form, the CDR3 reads TGTGCCAGCAGCTTAACCTCACAACGCGAGCAGTTCTTC.

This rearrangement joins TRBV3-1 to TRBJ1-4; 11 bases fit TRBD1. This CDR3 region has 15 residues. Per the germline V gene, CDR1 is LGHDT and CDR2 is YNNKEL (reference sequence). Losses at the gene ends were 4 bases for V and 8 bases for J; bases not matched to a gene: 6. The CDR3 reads CASSPTGTGGEKLFF. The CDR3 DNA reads TGTGCCAGCAGCCCCACCGGGACAGGGGGGGAAAAACTGTTTTTT. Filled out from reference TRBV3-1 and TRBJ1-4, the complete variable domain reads DTAVSQTPKYLVTQMGNDKSIKCEQNLGHDTMYWYKQDSKKFLKIMFSYNNKELIINETVPNRFSPKSPDKAHLNLHINSLELGDSAVYFCASSPTGTGGEKLFFGSGTQLSVL.

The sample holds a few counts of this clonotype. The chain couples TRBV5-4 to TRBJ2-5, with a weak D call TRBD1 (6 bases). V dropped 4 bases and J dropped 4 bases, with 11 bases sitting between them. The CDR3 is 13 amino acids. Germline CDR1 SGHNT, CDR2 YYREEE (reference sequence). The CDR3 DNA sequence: TGTGCCAGCAGCCCCGACAGGCGAGAGACCCAGTACTTC. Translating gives CASSPDRRETQYF.

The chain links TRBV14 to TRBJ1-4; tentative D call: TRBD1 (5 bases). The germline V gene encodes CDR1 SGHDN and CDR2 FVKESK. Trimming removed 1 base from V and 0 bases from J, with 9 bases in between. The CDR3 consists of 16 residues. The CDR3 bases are TGTGCCAGCAGCCAAGGGCAGGGATCAACTAATGAAAAACTGTTTTTT. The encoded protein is CASSQGQGSTNEKLFF.

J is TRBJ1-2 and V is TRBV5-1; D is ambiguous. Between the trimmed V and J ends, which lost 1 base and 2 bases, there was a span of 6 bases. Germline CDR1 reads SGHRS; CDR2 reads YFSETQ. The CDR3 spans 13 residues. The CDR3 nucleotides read TGCGCCAGCAGCTTGAACGAAAACTATGGCTACACCTTC. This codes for CASSLNENYGYTF.

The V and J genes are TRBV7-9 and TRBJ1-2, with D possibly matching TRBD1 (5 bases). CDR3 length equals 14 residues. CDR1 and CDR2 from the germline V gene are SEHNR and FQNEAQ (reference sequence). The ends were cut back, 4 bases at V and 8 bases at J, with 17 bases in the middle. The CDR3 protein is CASSYGAMDEGYTF. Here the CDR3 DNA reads TGTGCCAGCAGCTACGGGGCTATGGATGAGGGCTACACCTTC.

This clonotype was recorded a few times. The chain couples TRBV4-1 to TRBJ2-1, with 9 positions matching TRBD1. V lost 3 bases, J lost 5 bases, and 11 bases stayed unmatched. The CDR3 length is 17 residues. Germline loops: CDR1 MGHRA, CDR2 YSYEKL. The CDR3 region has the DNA TGCGCCAGCAGCCACTGGGGGGGACAGGGTATTGACAATGAGCAGTTCTTC. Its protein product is CASSHWGGQGIDNEQFF.

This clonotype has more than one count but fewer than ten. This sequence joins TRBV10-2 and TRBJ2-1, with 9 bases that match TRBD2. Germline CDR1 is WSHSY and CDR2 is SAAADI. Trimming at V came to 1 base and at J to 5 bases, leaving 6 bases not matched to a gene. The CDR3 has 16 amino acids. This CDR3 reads CASSEYASGANNEQFF. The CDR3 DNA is TGCGCCAGCAGTGAGTATGCTAGCGGGGCCAACAATGAGCAGTTCTTC.

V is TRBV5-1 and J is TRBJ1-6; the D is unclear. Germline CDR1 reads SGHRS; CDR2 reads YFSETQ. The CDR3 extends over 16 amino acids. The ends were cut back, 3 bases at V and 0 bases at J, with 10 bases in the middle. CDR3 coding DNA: TGCGCCAGCAGCTCGGGAGTCGACTCCTATAATTCACCCCTCCACTTT. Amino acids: CASSSGVDSYNSPLHF.

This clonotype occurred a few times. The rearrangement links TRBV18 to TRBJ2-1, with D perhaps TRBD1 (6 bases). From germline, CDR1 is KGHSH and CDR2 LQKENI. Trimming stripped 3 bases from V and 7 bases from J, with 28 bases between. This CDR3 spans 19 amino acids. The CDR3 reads CASSPYLTGNKQGWNEQFF. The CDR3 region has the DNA TGTGCCAGCTCACCGTATCTCACTGGCAATAAACAGGGTTGGAATGAGCAGTTCTTC.

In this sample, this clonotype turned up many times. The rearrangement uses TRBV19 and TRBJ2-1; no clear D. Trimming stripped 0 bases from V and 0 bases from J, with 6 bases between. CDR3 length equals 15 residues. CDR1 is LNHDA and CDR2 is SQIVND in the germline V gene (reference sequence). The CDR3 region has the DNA TGTGCCAGTAGTATAGACTTGAGCTCCTACAATGAGCAGTTCTTC. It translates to CASSIDLSSYNEQFF.

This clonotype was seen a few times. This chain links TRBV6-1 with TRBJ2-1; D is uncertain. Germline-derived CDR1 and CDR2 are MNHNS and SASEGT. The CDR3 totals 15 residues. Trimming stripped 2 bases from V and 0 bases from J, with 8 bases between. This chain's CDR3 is CASSEKPSSYNEQFF. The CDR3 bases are TGTGCCAGCAGTGAAAAGCCGAGCTCCTACAATGAGCAGTTCTTC.

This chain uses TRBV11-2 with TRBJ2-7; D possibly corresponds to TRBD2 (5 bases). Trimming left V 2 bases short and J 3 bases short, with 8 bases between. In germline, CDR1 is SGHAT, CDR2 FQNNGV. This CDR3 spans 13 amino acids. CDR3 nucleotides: TGTGCCAGCAGCTTAAAGACTATCTACGAGCAGTACGTC. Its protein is CASSLKTIYEQYV.

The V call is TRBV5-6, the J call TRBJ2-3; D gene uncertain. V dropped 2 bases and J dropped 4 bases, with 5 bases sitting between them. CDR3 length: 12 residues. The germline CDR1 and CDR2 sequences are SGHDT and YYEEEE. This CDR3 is CASSFPADTQYF. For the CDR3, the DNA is TGTGCCAGCAGCTTTCCCGCAGATACGCAGTATTTT.

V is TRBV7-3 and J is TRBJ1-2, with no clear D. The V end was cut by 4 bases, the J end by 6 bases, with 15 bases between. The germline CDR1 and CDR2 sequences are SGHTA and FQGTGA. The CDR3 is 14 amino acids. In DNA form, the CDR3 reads TGTGCCAGCAGCTCCCGGTCGGGTAATAATGGCTACACCTTC. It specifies CASSSRSGNNGYTF.